This TCR beta chain was sequenced for a study of T-cell memory formation after mild COVID-19. Regarding the study as a whole: SARS-CoV-2 specificity of second-wave clones peaking day 37 was unconfirmed.

On this clonotype: What it recognizes is unknown.

This CDR3 has 14 amino acids. Germline CDR1 reads SGHDT; CDR2 reads YYEEEE. V trimming: 6 bases; J trimming: 2 bases; junction bases outside the gene matches: 6. TCRdb fed the 5' RACE reads into MiXCR, producing one record per CDR3 protein. The sample contains some 130,000 distinct CDR3 sequences, approximately 15% of which appear only once. Input material: PBMCs or a T cell subset sorted from them (not recorded which). This receptor was identified in an adult woman who had mild COVID-19 (a few samples of this study predate the infection). Cell type and time point are not known. This rearrangement joins TRBV5-6 to TRBJ2-7, with 9 positions matching TRBD2. CDR3 region: CASMPGLAAYEQYF. The CDR3 DNA follows: TGTGCCAGCATGCCGGGACTAGCAGCCTACGAGCAGTACTTC.